Below, 16 T cell receptor beta chains from the same sample are listed, as sequenced in a study of blood T cell repertoires in COVID-19. Sequenced by immunoSEQ multiplex PCR; TCRdb stores in-frame clones only, minus some. The repertoire includes some 100,000 clones, over 80% of them detected once, and 5% to 6% sits in the top ten. Sequencing was done on a sample of peripheral blood. These receptors all come from a man over 45 with active COVID-19.

The V gene is TRBV6-5, the J gene TRBJ1-5, with unresolved D. Germline CDR1 MNHEY, CDR2 SVGAGI. CDR3 length: 15 amino acids. Trimming cost V 0 bases and J 0 bases, with 6 bases left between them. CDR3 region: CASSYSRDSNQPQHF. In nucleotides, the CDR3 is TGTGCCAGCAGTTACTCGAGGGATAGCAATCAGCCCCAGCATTTT.

This rearrangement joins TRBV6-5 to TRBJ2-1; 9 bases agree with TRBD2. The CDR3 is 16 residues long. Germline loops: CDR1 MNHEY, CDR2 SVGAGI. V shed 2 bases and J 9 bases; nucleotides not matched to a gene: 11. CDR3 sequence (DNA): TGTGCCAGCAGTTACCCGGGACTAGCTGGAGGTGGTGAGCAGTTCTTC. It encodes CASSYPGLAGGGEQFF.

The CDR3 nucleotides are TGTGCCAGCAGCGTAGCCGACGGGTTCGACACTGAAGCTTTCTTT. Translation gives CASSVADGFDTEAFF. V is TRBV9 and J is TRBJ1-1; D is ambiguous. The germline CDR1 and CDR2 sequences are SGDLS and YYNGEE. Trimming stripped 0 bases from V and 3 bases from J, with 12 bases between. The length of the CDR3 is 15 residues. The complete variable domain, with remaining parts taken from reference TRBV9 and TRBJ1-1, reads DSGVTQTPKHLITATGQRVTLRCSPRSGDLSVYWYQQSLDQGLQFLIQYYNGEERAKGNILERFSAQQFPDLHSELNLSSLELGDSALYFCASSVADGFDTEAFFGQGTRLTVV.

This sequence joins TRBV6-1 and TRBJ1-5; 10 nucleotides line up with TRBD1. The trim removed 3 bases at V and 6 bases at J, leaving 5 bases unmatched. The germline V gene encodes CDR1 MNHNS and CDR2 SASEGT. This CDR3 region has 15 residues. The CDR3 region has the DNA TGTGCCAGCAGTGATAGGGACAGGGGAACTCAGCCCCAGCATTTT. Translating gives CASSDRDRGTQPQHF.

This clone was observed once. The V call is TRBV5-6, the J call TRBJ1-3; 8 nucleotides agree with TRBD1. The V and J ends lost 4 bases and 0 bases, in that order; junction bases with no gene match: 9. Per the germline V gene, CDR1 is SGHDT and CDR2 is YYEEEE. This CDR3 is 17 amino acids long. In DNA form, the CDR3 reads TGTGCCAGCAGCCGCTGGACAGGGACCGTCTCTGGAAACACCATATATTTT. This codes for CASSRWTGTVSGNTIYF.

The rearrangement uses TRBV9 and TRBJ2-3; perhaps TRBD1 as D (5 bases). The CDR3 spans 15 residues. The V and J ends lost 0 bases and 6 bases respectively, with 14 bases between them. CDR1 SGDLS and CDR2 YYNGEE come from the germline V gene. The CDR3 reads CASSVATGSADTQYF. In DNA, the CDR3 is TGTGCCAGCAGCGTAGCTACAGGCTCGGCGGATACGCAGTATTTT. The full variable domain, with the rest looked up from reference TRBV9 and TRBJ2-3, is DSGVTQTPKHLITATGQRVTLRCSPRSGDLSVYWYQQSLDQGLQFLIQYYNGEERAKGNILERFSAQQFPDLHSELNLSSLELGDSALYFCASSVATGSADTQYFGPGTRLTVL.

The chain carries TRBV4-2 and TRBJ2-2; 10 positions agree with TRBD2. Trimming took 3 bases from V and 4 from J; bases not matched to a gene: 8. Germline CDR1 reads LGHNA; CDR2 reads YNFKEQ. This CDR3 region has 17 residues. In nucleotides, the CDR3 is TGTGCCAGCAGCCATTCACTAGCGGGACTTCTCACCGGGGAGCTGTTTTTT. Its translation: CASSHSLAGLLTGELFF.

The chain uses TRBV3-1 (or the pseudogene TRBV3-2) and TRBJ1-4, with a weak D call TRBD1 (5 bases). The CDR3 loop spans 15 amino acids. V was clipped by 1 base and J by 6 bases, with 12 bases between them. Germline CDR1 LGHDT, CDR2 YNNKEL (reference sequence). As DNA, the CDR3 is TGTGCCAGCAGCCAAGTTAGGGGCACGCATGAAAAACTGTTTTTT. Residues: CASSQVRGTHEKLFF.

This chain's CDR3 is CASSPKYEQYF. The CDR3 DNA follows: TGTGCCAGCAGCCCTAAGTACGAGCAGTACTTC. The chain recombines TRBV5-5 with TRBJ2-7; no definite D call. The length of the CDR3 is 11 residues. Per germline, CDR1 SGHKS and CDR2 YYEKEE (reference sequence). With 4 bases removed from V and 4 bases from J, the gap between germline ends came to 6 bases.

In this sample, this clone turned up a few times. This chain joins TRBV5-6 and TRBJ2-7; 14 nucleotides match TRBD2. The ends lost 2 bases at V and 7 bases at J; junction bases unmatched: 2. Germline V gene lookup returns CDR1 SGHDT and CDR2 YYEEEE. CDR3 size: 14 residues. This CDR3 reads CASSFGLAGGEQYF. The DNA of the CDR3 is TGTGCCAGCAGCTTCGGACTAGCGGGAGGAGAGCAGTACTTC.

This chain links TRBV15 with TRBJ1-1; 10 nucleotides agree with TRBD1. Germline trimming cut 3 bases from V and 0 bases from J; bases unmatched to any gene: 19. The CDR3 has 21 residues. Germline V lookup: CDR1 LNHNV, CDR2 YYDKDF (reference sequence). CDR3 coding DNA: TGTGCCACCAGCAGCCGCCCCCCGAGGGGACAGGGGAATTATTTGAACACTGAAGCTTTCTTT. Its protein product is CATSSRPPRGQGNYLNTEAFF.

The chain couples TRBV19 to TRBJ2-4, with D possibly being TRBD2 (7 bases). Germline V gives CDR1 LNHDA, CDR2 SQIVND (reference sequence). The ends were cut back, 0 bases at V and 0 bases at J, with 15 bases in the middle. CDR3 size: 18 residues. CDR3 sequence (DNA): TGTGCCAGTAGTATAGATATCGGGGGGCTCCTAGCCAAAAACATTCAGTACTTC. Residues: CASSIDIGGLLAKNIQYF.

This clone is a singleton in its sample. The J gene is TRBJ1-5, the V gene TRBV6-1, with no clear D. V was clipped by 2 bases and J by 1 base, with 6 bases between them. Germline-derived CDR1 and CDR2 are MNHNS and SASEGT. CDR3 length: 14 amino acids. Written as DNA, the CDR3 is TGTGCCAGCAGTGAACTCGGGAGCAATCAGCCCCAGCATTTT. Translating gives CASSELGSNQPQHF.

The chain is built from TRBV28 and TRBJ2-1; 8 bases are a match to TRBD2. CDR3 length equals 20 residues. V lost 1 base, J lost 12 bases, and 26 bases stayed unmatched. CDR1 MDHEN and CDR2 SYDVKM come from the germline V gene. CDR3 nucleotides: TGTGCCAGCAGTTTATACGACCAACCGGGGCTAGCGGGTACACCCGGGACGCAGTTCTTC. Its protein product is CASSLYDQPGLAGTPGTQFF.

Here the CDR3 reads CASSSYGREGTEAFF. As DNA, the CDR3 is TGTGCCAGCAGTTCTTATGGACGGGAGGGCACTGAAGCTTTCTTT. The chain links TRBV27 to TRBJ1-1; D is undetermined. Germline CDR1 MNHEY, CDR2 SMNVEV (reference sequence). V was shortened by 4 bases and J by 4 bases, with 16 bases between the two germline ends. The CDR3 totals 15 residues.

In DNA, the CDR3 is TGCGCCAGCAGCTGGGGAGGGGATAACTATGGCTACACCTTC. It is translated as CASSWGGDNYGYTF. J is TRBJ1-2 and V is TRBV5-1, with TRBD1 as a possible D gene (5 bases). Germline values: CDR1 SGHRS, CDR2 YFSETQ. The V gene lost 3 bases and the J gene lost 1 base, with 10 bases spanning the gap. The CDR3 extends over 14 amino acids.